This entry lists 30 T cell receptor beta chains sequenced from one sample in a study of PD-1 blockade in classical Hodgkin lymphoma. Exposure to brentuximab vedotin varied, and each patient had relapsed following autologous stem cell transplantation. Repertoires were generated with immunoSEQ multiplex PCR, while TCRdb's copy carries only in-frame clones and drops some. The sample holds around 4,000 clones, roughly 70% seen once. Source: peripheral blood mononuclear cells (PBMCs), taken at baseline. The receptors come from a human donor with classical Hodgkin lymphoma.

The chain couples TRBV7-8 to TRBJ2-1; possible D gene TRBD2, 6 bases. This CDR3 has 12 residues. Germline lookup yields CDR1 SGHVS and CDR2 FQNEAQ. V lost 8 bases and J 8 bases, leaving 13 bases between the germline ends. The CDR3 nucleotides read TGTGCCAGCGGAGGGTACAACCATGAGCAGTTCTTC. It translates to CASGGYNHEQFF.

CDR3 DNA sequence: TGTGCCAGCAGCCAAGAGCGGGATTCCACCGGGGAGCTGTTTTTT. Protein sequence: CASSQERDSTGELFF. This chain links TRBV4-2 with TRBJ2-2; TRBD2 is a possible D gene (6 bases). Per the germline V gene, CDR1 is LGHNA and CDR2 is YNFKEQ. The ends were cut back, 0 bases at V and 4 bases at J, with 9 bases in the middle. The CDR3 runs to 15 residues.

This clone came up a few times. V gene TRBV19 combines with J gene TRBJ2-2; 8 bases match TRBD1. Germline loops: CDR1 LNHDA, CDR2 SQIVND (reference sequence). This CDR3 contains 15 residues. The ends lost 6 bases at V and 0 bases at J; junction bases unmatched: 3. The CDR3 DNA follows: TGTGCCAGTAGAGACAGGGGCCCGAACACCGGGGAGCTGTTTTTT. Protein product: CASRDRGPNTGELFF.

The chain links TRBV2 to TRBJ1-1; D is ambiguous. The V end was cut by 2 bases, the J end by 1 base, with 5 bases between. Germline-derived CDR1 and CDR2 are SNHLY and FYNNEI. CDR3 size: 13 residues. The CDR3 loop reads CASSEQTNTEAFF. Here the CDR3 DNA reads TGTGCCAGCAGTGAACAAACGAACACTGAAGCTTTCTTT. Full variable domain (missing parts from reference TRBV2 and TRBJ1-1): EPEVTQTPSHQVTQMGQEVILRCVPISNHLYFYWYRQILGQKVEFLVSFYNNEISEKSEIFDDQFSVERPDGSNFTLKIRSTKLEDSAMYFCASSEQTNTEAFFGQGTRLTVV.

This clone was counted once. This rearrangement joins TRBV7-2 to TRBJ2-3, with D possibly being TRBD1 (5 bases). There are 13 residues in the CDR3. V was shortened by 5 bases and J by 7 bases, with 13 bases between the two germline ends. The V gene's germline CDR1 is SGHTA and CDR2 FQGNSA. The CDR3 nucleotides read TGTGCCAGCAGCCCGAATCAGGGAAATACGCAGTATTTT. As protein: CASSPNQGNTQYF. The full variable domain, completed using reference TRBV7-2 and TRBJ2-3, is GAGVSQSPSNKVTEKGKDVELRCDPISGHTALYWYRQSLGQGLEFLIYFQGNSAPDKSGLPSDRFSAERTGGSVSTLTIQRTQQEDSAVYLCASSPNQGNTQYFGPGTRLTVL.

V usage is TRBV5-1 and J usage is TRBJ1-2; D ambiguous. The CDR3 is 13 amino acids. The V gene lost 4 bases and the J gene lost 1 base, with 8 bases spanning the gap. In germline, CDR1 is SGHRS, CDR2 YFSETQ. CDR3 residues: CASSPRINYGYTF. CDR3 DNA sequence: TGCGCCAGCAGCCCTCGGATTAACTATGGCTACACCTTC.

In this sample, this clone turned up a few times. CDR3 nucleotides: TGTGCCACCAGCAGAGTAGGGGGCACAGATACGCAGTATTTT. Translating it yields CATSRVGGTDTQYF. The V and J genes are TRBV15 and TRBJ2-3; D may be TRBD1 (5 bases). The CDR3 sequence is 14 residues long. The ends were cut back, 1 base at V and 1 base at J, with 6 bases in the middle. Germline values: CDR1 LNHNV, CDR2 YYDKDF (reference sequence).

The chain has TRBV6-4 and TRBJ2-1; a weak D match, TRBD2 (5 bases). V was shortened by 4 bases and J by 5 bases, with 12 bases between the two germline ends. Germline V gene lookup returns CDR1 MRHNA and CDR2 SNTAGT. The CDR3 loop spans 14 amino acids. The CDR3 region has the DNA TGTGCCAGCAGTGGCGAGGGATGGGACAATGAGCAGTTCTTC. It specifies CASSGEGWDNEQFF.

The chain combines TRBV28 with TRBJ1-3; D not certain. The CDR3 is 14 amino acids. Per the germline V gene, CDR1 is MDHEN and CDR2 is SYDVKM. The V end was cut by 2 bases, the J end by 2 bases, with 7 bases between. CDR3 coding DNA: TGTGCCAGCAGTTTAATCGGGACTGGAAACACCATATATTTT. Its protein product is CASSLIGTGNTIYF. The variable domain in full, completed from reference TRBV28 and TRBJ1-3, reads DVKVTQSSRYLVKRTGEKVFLECVQDMDHENMFWYRQDPGLGLRLIYFSYDVKMKEKGDIPEGYSVSREKKERFSLILESASTNQTSMYLCASSLIGTGNTIYFGEGSWLTVV.

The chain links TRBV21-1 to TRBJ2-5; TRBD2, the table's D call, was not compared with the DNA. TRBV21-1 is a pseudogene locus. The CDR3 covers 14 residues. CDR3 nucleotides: TGTGCCAGCAGCAAAGTTAGAATTAGAGAGACCCAGTACTTC. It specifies CASSKVRIRETQYF.

The CDR3 is CASSHPRTANYEQYF. CDR3 DNA: TGTGCCAGCAGCCACCCCCGGACAGCGAACTACGAGCAGTACTTC. This rearrangement joins TRBV28 to TRBJ2-7; D possibly corresponds to TRBD1 (6 bases). The CDR3 is made up of 15 amino acids. The V gene's germline CDR1 is MDHEN and CDR2 SYDVKM. The germline V and J ends were trimmed by 6 bases and 3 bases, with 18 bases remaining between them.

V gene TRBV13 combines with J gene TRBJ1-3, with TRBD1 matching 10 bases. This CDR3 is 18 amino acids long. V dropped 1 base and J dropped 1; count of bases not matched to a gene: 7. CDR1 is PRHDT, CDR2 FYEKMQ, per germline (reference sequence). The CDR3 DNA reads TGTGCCAGCAGCTTAGAATCTTTGGGACAGGGGTCTGGAAACACCATATATTTT. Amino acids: CASSLESLGQGSGNTIYF.

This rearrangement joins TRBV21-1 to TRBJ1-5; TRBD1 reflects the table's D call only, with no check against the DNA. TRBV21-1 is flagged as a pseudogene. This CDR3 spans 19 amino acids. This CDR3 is CASSLMNPGQGYSNQPQHF. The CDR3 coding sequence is TGTGCCAGCAGCTTAATGAACCCGGGACAGGGGTATAGCAATCAGCCCCAGCATTTT.

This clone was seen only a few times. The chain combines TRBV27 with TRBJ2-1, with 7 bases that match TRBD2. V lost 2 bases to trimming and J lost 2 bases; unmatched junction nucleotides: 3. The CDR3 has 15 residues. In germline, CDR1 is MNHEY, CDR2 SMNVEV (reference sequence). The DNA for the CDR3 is TGTGCCAGCAGTTTAGCGGGAGAGACCTACAATGAGCAGTTCTTC. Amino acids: CASSLAGETYNEQFF.

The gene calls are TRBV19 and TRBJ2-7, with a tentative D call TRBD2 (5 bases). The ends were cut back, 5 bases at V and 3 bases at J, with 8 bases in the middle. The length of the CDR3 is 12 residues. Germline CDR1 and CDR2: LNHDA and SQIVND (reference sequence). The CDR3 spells CASSEGHYEQYF. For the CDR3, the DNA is TGTGCCAGTAGTGAGGGCCACTACGAGCAGTACTTC. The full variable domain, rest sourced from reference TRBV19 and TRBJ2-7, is DGGITQSPKYLFRKEGQNVTLSCEQNLNHDAMYWYRQDPGQGLRLIYYSQIVNDFQKGDIAEGYSVSREKKESFPLTVTSAQKNPTAFYLCASSEGHYEQYFGPGTRLTVT.

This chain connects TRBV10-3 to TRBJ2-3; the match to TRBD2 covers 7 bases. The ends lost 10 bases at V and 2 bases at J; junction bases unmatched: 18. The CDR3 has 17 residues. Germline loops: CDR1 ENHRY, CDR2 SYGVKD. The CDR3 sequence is CATSPASSGVLTDTQYF. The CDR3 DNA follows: TGTGCCACCTCCCCCGCCTCCAGCGGGGTGCTCACAGATACGCAGTATTTT.

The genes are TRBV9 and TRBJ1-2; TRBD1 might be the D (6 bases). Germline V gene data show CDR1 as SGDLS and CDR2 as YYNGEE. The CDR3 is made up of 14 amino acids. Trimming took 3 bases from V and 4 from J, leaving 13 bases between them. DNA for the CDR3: TGTGCCAGCAGCGGGACAGAGACCTTCTATGGCTACACCTTC. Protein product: CASSGTETFYGYTF. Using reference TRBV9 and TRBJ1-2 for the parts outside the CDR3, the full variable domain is DSGVTQTPKHLITATGQRVTLRCSPRSGDLSVYWYQQSLDQGLQFLIQYYNGEERAKGNILERFSAQQFPDLHSELNLSSLELGDSALYFCASSGTETFYGYTFGSGTRLTVV.

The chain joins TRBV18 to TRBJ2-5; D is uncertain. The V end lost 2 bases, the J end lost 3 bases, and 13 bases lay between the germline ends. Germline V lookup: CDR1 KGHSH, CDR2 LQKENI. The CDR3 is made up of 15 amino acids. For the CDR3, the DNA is TGTGCCAGCTCACCATCCTTGAACCTGAAAGAGACCCAGTACTTC. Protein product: CASSPSLNLKETQYF.

CDR3 coding DNA: TGTGCCAGCAGCTTTCAGGGCAGGGCCAACACTGAAGCTTTCTTT. This encodes CASSFQGRANTEAFF. The rearrangement links TRBV7-2 to TRBJ1-1; the D gene is possibly TRBD1 (5 bases). This CDR3 region has 15 residues. Deletions cut 3 bases from V and 2 bases from J, with 13 bases between. CDR1 is SGHTA and CDR2 is FQGNSA in the germline V gene.

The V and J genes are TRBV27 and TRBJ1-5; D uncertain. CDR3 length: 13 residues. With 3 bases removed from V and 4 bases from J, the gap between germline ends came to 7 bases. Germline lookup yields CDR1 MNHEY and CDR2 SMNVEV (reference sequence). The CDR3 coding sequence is TGTGCCAGCAGTTTGATGGGGAATCAGCCCCAGCATTTT. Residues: CASSLMGNQPQHF.

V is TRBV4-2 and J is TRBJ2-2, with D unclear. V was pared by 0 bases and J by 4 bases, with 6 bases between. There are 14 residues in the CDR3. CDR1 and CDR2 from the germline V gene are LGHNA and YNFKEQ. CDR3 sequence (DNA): TGTGCCAGCAGCCAAGAAATCCGCACCGGGGAGCTGTTTTTT. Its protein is CASSQEIRTGELFF.

The CDR3 sequence is CASSLGEGGAYGYTF. CDR3 nucleotides: TGTGCCAGCAGCTTGGGGGAAGGGGGCGCCTATGGCTACACCTTC. V is TRBV19 and J is TRBJ1-2; the match to TRBD1 covers 7 bases. J gave up 4 bases and V 9 bases, and 14 bases lay outside the gene matches. Germline V gives CDR1 LNHDA, CDR2 SQIVND (reference sequence). The CDR3 sequence is 15 residues long.

The CDR3 spells CASSLLGTRDTQYF. CDR3 sequence (DNA): TGTGCCAGCAGTTTACTTGGGACTAGGGATACGCAGTATTTT. This sequence joins TRBV28 and TRBJ2-3; TRBD2 agrees at 8 bases. Germline trimming cut 2 bases from V and 6 bases from J; bases unmatched to any gene: 4. The V gene's germline CDR1 is MDHEN and CDR2 SYDVKM. The CDR3 has 14 amino acids. Full variable domain (remainder filled in from reference TRBV28 and TRBJ2-3): DVKVTQSSRYLVKRTGEKVFLECVQDMDHENMFWYRQDPGLGLRLIYFSYDVKMKEKGDIPEGYSVSREKKERFSLILESASTNQTSMYLCASSLLGTRDTQYFGPGTRLTVL.

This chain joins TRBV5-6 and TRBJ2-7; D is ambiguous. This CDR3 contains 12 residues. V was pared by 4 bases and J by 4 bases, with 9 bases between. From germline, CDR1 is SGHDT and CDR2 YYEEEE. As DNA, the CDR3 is TGTGCCAGCAGCCTACAAGTATACGAGCAGTACTTC. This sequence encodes CASSLQVYEQYF. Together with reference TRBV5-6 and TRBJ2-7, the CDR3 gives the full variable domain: DAGVTQSPTHLIKTRGQQVTLRCSPKSGHDTVSWYQQALGQGPQFIFQYYEEEERQRGNFPDRFSGHQFPNYSSELNVNALLLGDSALYLCASSLQVYEQYFGPGTRLTVT.

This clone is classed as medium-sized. The CDR3 reads CASREPSGSYNEQFF. CDR3 nucleotide sequence: TGTGCCAGCAGGGAACCTAGCGGCTCCTACAATGAGCAGTTCTTC. V usage is TRBV5-4 and J usage is TRBJ2-1, with 7 nucleotides matching TRBD2. J was trimmed by 0 bases and V by 5 bases; bases with no gene match: 5. The CDR3 spans 15 residues. Germline values: CDR1 SGHNT, CDR2 YYREEE (reference sequence).

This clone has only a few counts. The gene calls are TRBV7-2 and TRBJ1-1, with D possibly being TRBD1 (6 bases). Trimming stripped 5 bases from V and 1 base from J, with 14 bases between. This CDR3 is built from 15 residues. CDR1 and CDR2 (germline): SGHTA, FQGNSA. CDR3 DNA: TGTGCCAGCAGCCCCTTCAAGGGACAGAACACTGAAGCTTTCTTT. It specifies CASSPFKGQNTEAFF. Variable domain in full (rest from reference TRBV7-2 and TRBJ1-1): GAGVSQSPSNKVTEKGKDVELRCDPISGHTALYWYRQSLGQGLEFLIYFQGNSAPDKSGLPSDRFSAERTGGSVSTLTIQRTQQEDSAVYLCASSPFKGQNTEAFFGQGTRLTVV.

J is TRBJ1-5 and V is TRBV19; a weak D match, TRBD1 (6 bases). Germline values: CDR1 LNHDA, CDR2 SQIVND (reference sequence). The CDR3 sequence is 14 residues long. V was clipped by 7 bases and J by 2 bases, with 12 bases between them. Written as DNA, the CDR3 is TGTGCCAGTAACGCACAGGGAGGCAATCAGCCCCAGCATTTT. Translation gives CASNAQGGNQPQHF. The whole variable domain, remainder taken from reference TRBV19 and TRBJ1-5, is DGGITQSPKYLFRKEGQNVTLSCEQNLNHDAMYWYRQDPGQGLRLIYYSQIVNDFQKGDIAEGYSVSREKKESFPLTVTSAQKNPTAFYLCASNAQGGNQPQHFGDGTRLSIL.

CDR3 region: CACYRGNVNQPQHF. CDR3 coding DNA: TGCGCCTGCTACAGGGGGAATGTCAATCAGCCCCAGCATTTT. V gene TRBV5-1 combines with J gene TRBJ1-5; 8 nucleotides match TRBD1. The trim removed 10 bases at V and 3 bases at J, leaving 9 bases unmatched. The CDR3 totals 14 residues. CDR1 and CDR2 (germline): SGHRS, YFSETQ.

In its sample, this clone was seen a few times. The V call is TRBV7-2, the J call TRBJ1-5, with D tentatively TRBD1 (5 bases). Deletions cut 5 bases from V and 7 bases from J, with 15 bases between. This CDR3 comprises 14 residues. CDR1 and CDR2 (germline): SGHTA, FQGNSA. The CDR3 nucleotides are TGTGCCAGCAGCAGGTCAGGGCAGGGACAGCCCCAGCATTTT. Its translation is CASSRSGQGQPQHF.

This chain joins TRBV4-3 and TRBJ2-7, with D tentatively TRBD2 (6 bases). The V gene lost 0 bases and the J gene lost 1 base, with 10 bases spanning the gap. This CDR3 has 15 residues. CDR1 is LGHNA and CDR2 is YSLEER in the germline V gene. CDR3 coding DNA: TGCGCCAGCAGCCAAGAGCCGGGGAGGTCCTACGAGCAGTACTTC. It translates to CASSQEPGRSYEQYF.